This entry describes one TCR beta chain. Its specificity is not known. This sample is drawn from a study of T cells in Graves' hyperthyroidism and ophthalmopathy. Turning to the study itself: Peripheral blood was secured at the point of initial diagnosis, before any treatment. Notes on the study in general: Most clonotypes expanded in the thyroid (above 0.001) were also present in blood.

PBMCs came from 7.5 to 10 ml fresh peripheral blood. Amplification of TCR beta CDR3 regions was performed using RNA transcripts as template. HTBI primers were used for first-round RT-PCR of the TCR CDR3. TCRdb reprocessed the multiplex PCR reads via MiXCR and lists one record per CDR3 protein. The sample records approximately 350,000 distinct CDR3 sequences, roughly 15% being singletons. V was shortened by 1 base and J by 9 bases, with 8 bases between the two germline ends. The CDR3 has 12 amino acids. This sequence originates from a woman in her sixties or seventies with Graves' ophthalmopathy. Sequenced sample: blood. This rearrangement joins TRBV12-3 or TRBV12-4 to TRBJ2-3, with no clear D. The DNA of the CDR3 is TGTGCCAGCAGTTTAGAGGATAAGACGCAGTATTTT. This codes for CASSLEDKTQYF.